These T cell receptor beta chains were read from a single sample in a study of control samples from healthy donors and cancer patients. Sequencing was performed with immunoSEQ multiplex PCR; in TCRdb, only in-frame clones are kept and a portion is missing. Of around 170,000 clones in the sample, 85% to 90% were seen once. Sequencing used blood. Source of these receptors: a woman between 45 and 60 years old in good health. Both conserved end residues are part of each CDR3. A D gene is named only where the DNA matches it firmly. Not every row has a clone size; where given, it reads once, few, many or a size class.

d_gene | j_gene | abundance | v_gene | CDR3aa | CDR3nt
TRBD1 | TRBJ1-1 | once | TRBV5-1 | CASSVGQPNEAFF | TGCGCCAGCAGCGTGGGACAGCCCAATGAAGCTTTCTTT
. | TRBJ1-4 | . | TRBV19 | CASTGSATNEKLFF | TGTGCCAGTACAGGGTCAGCAACTAATGAAAAACTGTTTTTT
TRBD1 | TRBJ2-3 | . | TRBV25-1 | CASRDRGKDTQYF | TGTGCCAGCAGGGACAGGGGGAAGGATACGCAGTATTTT
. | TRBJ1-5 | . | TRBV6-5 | CASGLQGWGQPQHF | TGTGCCAGCGGATTACAGGGATGGGGCCAGCCCCAGCATTTT
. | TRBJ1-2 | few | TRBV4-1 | CASSHPGTRGGYTF | TGCGCCAGCAGCCATCCCGGGACCCGCGGCGGCTACACCTTC
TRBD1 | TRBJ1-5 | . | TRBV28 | CASSHGTGGNQPQHF | TGTGCCAGCAGCCACGGGACAGGGGGTAATCAGCCCCAGCATTTT
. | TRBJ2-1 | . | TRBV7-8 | CASSLRDTARGEQFF | TGTGCCAGCAGCTTAAGGGACACCGCGCGGGGTGAGCAGTTCTTC
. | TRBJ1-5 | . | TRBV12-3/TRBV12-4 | CASSFAQHF | TGTGCCAGCAGTTTTGCCCAGCATTTT
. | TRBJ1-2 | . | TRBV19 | CASSDRFLGYGYTF | TGTGCCAGTAGCGACAGGTTCCTTGGGTATGGCTACACCTTC
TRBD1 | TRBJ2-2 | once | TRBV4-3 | CASSPRQGEVTGELFF | TGCGCCAGCAGCCCACGACAGGGTGAGGTCACCGGGGAGCTGTTTTTT
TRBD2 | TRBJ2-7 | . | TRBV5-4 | CASSWTSGGSYEQYF | TGTGCCAGCAGCTGGACTAGCGGGGGGTCCTACGAGCAGTACTTC
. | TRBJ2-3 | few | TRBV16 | CASSQSAGRTDTQYF | TGTGCCAGCAGCCAATCGGCGGGCCGCACAGATACGCAGTATTTT
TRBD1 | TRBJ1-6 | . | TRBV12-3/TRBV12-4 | CASSSVQGRTLHF | TGTGCCAGCAGTAGCGTACAGGGGCGGACCCTCCACTTT
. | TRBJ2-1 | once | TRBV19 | CASSTGAHNNEQFF | TGTGCCAGTTCGACGGGGGCGCATAACAATGAGCAGTTCTTC
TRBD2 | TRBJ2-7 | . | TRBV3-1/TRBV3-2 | CASSHSSGRAYDLLYEQYF | TGTGCCAGCAGCCACTCTAGCGGGAGGGCTTATGACCTTCTCTACGAGCAGTACTTC
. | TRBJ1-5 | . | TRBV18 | CASSPGVDQPQHF | TGTGCCAGCTCACCGGGGGTAGATCAGCCCCAGCATTTT
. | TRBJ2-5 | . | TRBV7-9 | CASLELRLGVEETQYF | TGTGCCAGCCTCGAGCTTCGATTAGGAGTCGAAGAGACCCAGTACTTC
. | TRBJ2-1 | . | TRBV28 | CASSFGRGLRSSYNEQFF | TGTGCCAGCAGTTTTGGTCGGGGACTGCGAAGCTCCTACAATGAGCAGTTCTTC
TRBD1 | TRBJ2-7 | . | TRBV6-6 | CASSYSTGGYYEQYF | TGTGCCAGCAGTTACTCGACAGGGGGGTACTACGAGCAGTACTTC
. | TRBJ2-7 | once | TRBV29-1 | CSVEDGYYGQYF | TGCAGCGTTGAAGATGGATATTACGGGCAGTACTTC
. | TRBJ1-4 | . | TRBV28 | CASSPQGEKLFF | TGTGCCAGCAGTCCCCAGGGGGAAAAACTGTTTTTT
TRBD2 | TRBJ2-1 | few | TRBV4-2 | CASSQDPSGSFSYNEQFF | TGTGCCAGCAGCCAAGATCCTAGCGGGAGCTTCTCCTACAATGAGCAGTTCTTC
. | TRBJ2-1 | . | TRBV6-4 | CASSETGQRPYNEQFF | TGTGCCAGCAGTGAAACAGGGCAGCGCCCCTACAATGAGCAGTTCTTC
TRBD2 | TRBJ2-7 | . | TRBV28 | CASSDLSGRGYEQYF | TGTGCCAGCTCCGACCTGAGCGGGAGGGGCTACGAGCAGTACTTC
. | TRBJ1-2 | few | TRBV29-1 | CSVVPSYTF | TGCAGCGTGGTACCGAGCTACACCTTC
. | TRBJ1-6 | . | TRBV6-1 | CASSDQPHNNSPLHF | TGTGCCAGCAGTGACCAGCCCCACAATAATTCACCCCTCCACTTT
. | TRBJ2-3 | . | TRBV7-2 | CASSLTGSAQYF | TGTGCCAGCAGCTTGACAGGTAGTGCGCAGTATTTT
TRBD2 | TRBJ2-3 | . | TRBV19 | CASSIDRTSLGTDTQYF | TGTGCCAGTAGTATAGATAGGACTAGTTTGGGCACAGATACGCAGTATTTT
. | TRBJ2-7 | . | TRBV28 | CASHPSGSVVYEQYF | TGTGCCAGCCACCCCTCCGGCAGCGTGGTTTACGAGCAGTACTTC
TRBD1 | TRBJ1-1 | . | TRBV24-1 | CATSGTGEQGTEAFF | TGTGCCACCAGTGGGACAGGGGAGCAGGGCACTGAAGCTTTCTTT
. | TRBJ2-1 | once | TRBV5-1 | CASSLGPNEQFF | TGCGCCAGCAGCTTGGGACCCAATGAGCAGTTCTTC
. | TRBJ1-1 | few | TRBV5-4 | CASSRDRNTEAFF | TGTGCCAGCAGCCGCGATAGGAACACTGAAGCTTTCTTT
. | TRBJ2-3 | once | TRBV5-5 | CASSLAGATDTQYF | TGTGCCAGCAGCTTGGCGGGAGCGACAGATACGCAGTATTTT
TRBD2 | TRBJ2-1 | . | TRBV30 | CAWSAGTSYTEQFF | TGTGCCTGGAGTGCCGGGACTAGCTACACTGAGCAGTTCTTC
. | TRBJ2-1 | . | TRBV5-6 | CASSLRWGNEQFF | TGTGCCAGCAGCTTGAGATGGGGCAATGAGCAGTTCTTC
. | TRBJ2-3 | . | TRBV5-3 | CARSLNGVDGTAFTDTQYF | TGTGCCAGAAGCCTAAACGGGGTAGATGGGACGGCGTTCACAGATACGCAGTATTTT
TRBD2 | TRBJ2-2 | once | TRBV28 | CASSLLAGGYNTGELFF | TGTGCCAGCAGTTTACTGGCGGGAGGATATAACACCGGGGAGCTGTTTTTT
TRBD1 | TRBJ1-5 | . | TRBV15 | CATSRDRGQGAVQPQHF | TGTGCCACCAGCAGAGATAGGGGACAGGGGGCTGTTCAGCCCCAGCATTTT
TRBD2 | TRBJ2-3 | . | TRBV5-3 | CARSSALAGVPDTQYF | TGTGCCAGAAGCTCGGCCCTAGCGGGAGTGCCAGATACGCAGTATTTT
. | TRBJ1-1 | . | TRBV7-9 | CASSPSPGAAVGVEAFF | TGTGCCAGCAGCCCCTCCCCGGGGGCCGCGGTAGGGGTGGAAGCTTTCTTT
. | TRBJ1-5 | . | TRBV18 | CASSLRGGYQPQHF | TGTGCCAGCTCTCTAAGGGGCGGTTATCAGCCCCAGCATTTT
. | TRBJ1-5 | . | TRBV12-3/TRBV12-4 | CASSHTTVQPQHF | TGTGCCAGCAGCCACACGACAGTTCAGCCCCAGCATTTT
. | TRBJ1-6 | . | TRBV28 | CASSGLGWGTPLHF | TGTGCCAGCAGTGGGTTGGGGTGGGGGACACCCCTCCACTTT
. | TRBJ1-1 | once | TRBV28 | CASSLSTEAFF | TGTGCCAGCAGTTTATCCACTGAAGCTTTCTTT
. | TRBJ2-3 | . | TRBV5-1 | CASSLELASDTQYF | TGCGCCAGCAGCTTGGAACTAGCTTCAGATACGCAGTATTTT
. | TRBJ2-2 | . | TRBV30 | CAWGTGELFF | TGTGCCTGGGGGACCGGGGAGCTGTTTTTT
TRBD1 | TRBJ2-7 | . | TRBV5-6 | CASSPPGQGAYEQYF | TGTGCCAGCAGCCCTCCGGGACAGGGGGCCTACGAGCAGTACTTC
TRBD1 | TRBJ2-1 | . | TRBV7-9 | CASSSTRTGDHEQFF | TGTGCCAGCAGCTCGACCAGGACAGGGGACCATGAGCAGTTCTTC
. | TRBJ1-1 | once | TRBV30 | CAWETEGEAFF | TGTGCCTGGGAGACAGAGGGTGAAGCTTTCTTT
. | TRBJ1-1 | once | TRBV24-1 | CATSDASGVTEAFF | TGTGCCACCAGTGACGCATCAGGGGTCACTGAAGCTTTCTTT
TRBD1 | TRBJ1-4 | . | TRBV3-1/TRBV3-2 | CASSPPPGTGHEKLFF | TGTGCCAGCAGCCCACCCCCCGGGACAGGGCATGAAAAACTGTTTTTT
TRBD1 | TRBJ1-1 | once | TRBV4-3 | CASSRSGTGFAEAFF | TGCGCCAGCAGCCGCTCAGGGACAGGGTTCGCTGAAGCTTTCTTT
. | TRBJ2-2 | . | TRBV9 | CASSVEPKNTGELFF | TGTGCCAGCAGCGTAGAACCAAAGAACACCGGGGAGCTGTTTTTT